These 27 T cell receptor beta chains originate from one sample sequenced in a study of cytomegalovirus exposure and HLA in healthy donors (dated by TCRdb to 2016 to 2017). Library method: the immunoSEQ multiplex PCR assay. For the multiplex PCR, a mixture combining 60 forward primers for TCR Vbeta segments and 13 reverse primers for TCR Jbeta segments was used. The immuneACCESS repertoire file appears here via TCRdb, limited to in-frame rearrangements. These files lack a portion of the clones; in checked studies, under half of the deficit traces to unresolved V genes, and the cause of the others is not known. For this sample there are about 170,000 clones; around 80% appear just once. 2% to 2.5% of the sample is in the top ten clones. The sample comprised PBMCs. The receptors were gathered from a woman between 45 and 60 years old in good health and CMV-seronegative.

The gene calls are TRBV28 and TRBJ1-1, with D possibly being TRBD1 (6 bases). The CDR3 runs to 16 residues. Germline V gene data show CDR1 as MDHEN and CDR2 as SYDVKM. The V and J ends lost 5 bases and 9 bases respectively, with 25 bases between them. CDR3 residues: CASSGVGAGEPRKAFF. The CDR3 DNA follows: TGTGCCAGCAGTGGGGTGGGGGCAGGAGAACCAAGAAAAGCTTTCTTT.

The chain is built from TRBV29-1 and TRBJ2-2; TRBD1 agrees at 9 bases. This CDR3 spans 14 amino acids. Trimming at V came to 7 bases and at J to 0 bases, leaving 3 bases not matched to a gene. CDR1 SQVTM and CDR2 ANQGSEA come from the germline V gene. The CDR3 loop reads CSARQGANTGELFF. As DNA, the CDR3 is TGCAGCGCTCGACAGGGGGCGAACACCGGGGAGCTGTTTTTT.

The sample holds one count of this clone. V usage is TRBV2 and J usage is TRBJ1-1; TRBD1 matches 8 bases. Trimming at V came to 6 bases and at J to 6 bases, leaving 15 bases not matched to a gene. Per germline, CDR1 SNHLY and CDR2 FYNNEI. The CDR3 is 16 amino acids. The chain's CDR3 is CASRAGTGKNWAEAFF. The DNA of the CDR3 is TGTGCCAGCAGGGCCGGGACAGGAAAAAATTGGGCTGAAGCTTTCTTT.

V is TRBV4-3 and J is TRBJ2-1, with 8 nucleotides matching TRBD1. The CDR3 totals 16 residues. CDR1 and CDR2 from the germline V gene are LGHNA and YSLEER. V dropped 0 bases and J dropped 2; count of bases not matched to a gene: 3. CDR3 in amino acids: CASSQEVRGPYNEQFF. The DNA of the CDR3 is TGCGCCAGCAGCCAAGAAGTCAGGGGGCCCTACAATGAGCAGTTCTTC.

J is TRBJ1-1 and V is TRBV7-2; D perhaps matches TRBD1 (5 bases). This CDR3 contains 15 residues. From germline, CDR1 is SGHTA and CDR2 FQGNSA. V shed 1 base and J shed 5 bases, with 14 bases lying between them. This CDR3 reads CASSLGGTGGTEAFF. The CDR3 region has the DNA TGTGCCAGCAGCTTAGGGGGAACGGGGGGTACTGAAGCTTTCTTT.

The J gene is TRBJ2-7, the V gene TRBV5-4; D unresolved. CDR1 and CDR2 (germline): SGHNT, YYREEE (reference sequence). This CDR3 spans 15 amino acids. The V end was cut by 0 bases, the J end by 2 bases, with 12 bases between. This CDR3 is CASSLAGSAAYEQYF. The CDR3 DNA is TGTGCCAGCAGCTTGGCCGGCAGCGCGGCCTACGAGCAGTACTTC.

This clone was seen more than once but under ten times. The V gene is TRBV6-5, the J gene TRBJ1-2; maybe TRBD1 (6 bases). The CDR3 loop spans 15 amino acids. The germline CDR1 and CDR2 sequences are MNHEY and SVGAGI. The V end lost 7 bases, the J end lost 8 bases, and 23 bases lay between the germline ends. The CDR3 DNA sequence: TGTGCCAGCATTAAGTCCCCAGGGGCAGGCATGGGCTACACCTTC. The encoded protein is CASIKSPGAGMGYTF.

The gene calls are TRBV28 and TRBJ1-5, with D perhaps TRBD1 (5 bases). Germline V gene sequence: CDR1 MDHEN, CDR2 SYDVKM. With 5 bases removed from V and 8 bases from J, the gap between germline ends came to 16 bases. The CDR3 is 14 amino acids. CDR3 in DNA: TGTGCCAGCAGTCGGGGGGGGGAAAGTAAGCCCCAGCATTTT. This gives the protein CASSRGGESKPQHF.

The genes are TRBV23-1 and TRBJ2-7; D is possibly TRBD2 (6 bases). TRBV23-1 is treated as an ORF (open reading frame) with a function not yet certain. Trimming stripped 5 bases from V and 5 bases from J, with 28 bases between. This CDR3 has 18 amino acids. CDR3 region: CASSKEDWRVPLTDEQYF. CDR3 nucleotides: TGCGCCAGCAGTAAAGAGGACTGGAGGGTCCCTCTTACCGACGAGCAGTACTTC.

This clone is a singleton in its sample. This chain links TRBV4-3 with TRBJ2-3, with 13 bases aligning to TRBD2. The CDR3 is 16 amino acids. The V gene's germline CDR1 is LGHNA and CDR2 YSLEER. Trimming cost V 0 bases and J 7 bases; bases outside gene matches: 4. This CDR3 reads CASSQELAGGTHTQYF. DNA for the CDR3: TGCGCCAGCAGCCAAGAACTAGCGGGAGGGACGCATACGCAGTATTTT.

The chain recombines TRBV19 with TRBJ1-2; possible D gene TRBD1, 6 bases. This CDR3 is built from 16 residues. Per the germline V gene, CDR1 is LNHDA and CDR2 is SQIVND (reference sequence). The V end was cut by 5 bases, the J end by 3 bases, with 19 bases between. The CDR3 nucleotides read TGTGCCAGTAGTCCGGGACGACAGGAAGGAGACTATGGCTACACCTTC. It yields the protein CASSPGRQEGDYGYTF.

This clone was observed a few times. J is TRBJ1-5 and V is TRBV2; D remains ambiguous. Trimming cost V 4 bases and J 0 bases, with 10 bases left between them. The germline gives CDR1 SNHLY, CDR2 FYNNEI. The CDR3 is 15 residues long. The CDR3 spells CASSGGSDSNQPQHF. CDR3 nucleotide sequence: TGTGCCAGCAGTGGTGGGAGTGATAGCAATCAGCCCCAGCATTTT.

The chain carries TRBV27 and TRBJ2-5; TRBD2 matches 8 bases. Matching the DNA end better, TRBJ2-7 makes the J call doubtful. The CDR3 consists of 15 residues. The germline V gene has CDR1 MNHEY and CDR2 SMNVEV (reference sequence). The CDR3 protein is CASSPIAGTGYEQYF. The CDR3 DNA reads as TGTGCCAGCAGTCCCATAGCGGGGACGGGCTACGAGCAGTACTTC.

The chain employs TRBV19 and TRBJ2-2; maybe TRBD1 (6 bases). This CDR3 has 14 amino acids. CDR1 is LNHDA and CDR2 is SQIVND in the germline V gene (reference sequence). The V and J ends lost 4 bases and 7 bases respectively, with 13 bases between them. CDR3 sequence (DNA): TGTGCCAGTAGTAGCCAGGGGTTTGGCGGGGAGCTGTTTTTT. Translation gives CASSSQGFGGELFF.

This chain joins TRBV28 and TRBJ1-5, with unresolved D. V was shortened by 5 bases and J by 5 bases, with 10 bases between the two germline ends. This CDR3 comprises 13 residues. From germline, CDR1 is MDHEN and CDR2 SYDVKM. CDR3 DNA sequence: TGTGCCAGCAGTCCTAGCGGCTATCAGCCCCAGCATTTT. Translating it yields CASSPSGYQPQHF.

The rearrangement links TRBV18 to TRBJ1-5; D unclear. With 3 bases removed from V and 5 bases from J, the gap between germline ends came to 11 bases. The CDR3 has 14 amino acids. Germline CDR1 reads KGHSH; CDR2 reads LQKENI. The DNA of the CDR3 is TGTGCCAGCTCACCGACGACGGGTCATCAGCCCCAGCATTTT. This sequence encodes CASSPTTGHQPQHF.

The V call is TRBV7-2, the J call TRBJ1-2; 8 nucleotides align to TRBD1. V shed 7 bases and J 3 bases; nucleotides not matched to a gene: 10. CDR1 and CDR2 (germline): SGHTA, FQGNSA. This CDR3 spans 15 amino acids. In nucleotides, the CDR3 is TGTGCCAGCAAAACAGGGGGGGGAGCTGACTATGGCTACACCTTC. Encoded protein: CASKTGGGADYGYTF.

On this clone itself: The germline gene is not matched at one end of the junction; a read error may be the cause. This rearrangement joins TRBV7-9 to TRBJ2-7, with TRBD2 identical over 11 bases. Germline V gene sequence: CDR1 SEHNR, CDR2 FQNEAQ (reference sequence). The CDR3 runs 19 residues. The DNA of the CDR3 is TGTTCCAGCAGCTTCACTCCCGGGACTAGCGGTCTACGCTCCTACGAGCAGTACTTC. Translated, it gives CSSSFTPGTSGLRSYEQYF.

The chain is built from TRBV7-9 and TRBJ2-1; 10 bases line up with TRBD2. V gave up 7 bases and J gave up 4 bases; unmatched junction bases: 10. The CDR3 runs to 16 residues. CDR1 and CDR2 (germline): SEHNR, FQNEAQ (reference sequence). The CDR3 coding sequence is TGTGCCAGCATCCCGGCCGGGACTAGCGCTTACAATGAGCAGTTCTTC. It encodes CASIPAGTSAYNEQFF.

The gene calls are TRBV6-5 and TRBJ1-2; a possible D gene is TRBD1 (6 bases). The V gene lost 6 bases and the J gene lost 4 bases, with 9 bases spanning the gap. This CDR3 contains 12 residues. Looked up from germline, CDR1 is MNHEY and CDR2 is SVGAGI. CDR3 in amino acids: CASRDRFYGYTF. The CDR3 DNA sequence: TGTGCCAGCAGAGACAGGTTCTATGGCTACACCTTC.

This chain connects TRBV2 to TRBJ1-1; no reliable D call. The germline CDR1 and CDR2 sequences are SNHLY and FYNNEI. This CDR3 has 14 amino acids. Trimming removed 2 bases at V and 1 base at J, with 8 bases between. The CDR3 region has the DNA TGTGCCAGCAGTGAAACCGGGGAGAACACTGAAGCTTTCTTT. Translating it yields CASSETGENTEAFF.

CDR3 bases: TGCGCCAGCAGCCATAGCCCAGGGGAACCCTACGAGCAGTACTTC. Amino acids: CASSHSPGEPYEQYF. V is TRBV5-1 and J is TRBJ2-5; D is possibly TRBD1 (6 bases). The DNA end is a closer match to TRBJ2-7, so the J assignment may be wrong. Looked up from germline, CDR1 is SGHRS and CDR2 is YFSETQ. CDR3 length: 15 residues.

The chain has TRBV7-2 and TRBJ2-1; 7 bases map to TRBD2. Germline V gives CDR1 SGHTA, CDR2 FQGNSA. V gave up 2 bases and J gave up 0 bases; unmatched junction bases: 7. The CDR3 totals 17 residues. CDR3 nucleotides: TGTGCCAGCAGCTTAATTATTGGCGGGAGCTCCTACAATGAGCAGTTCTTC. It specifies CASSLIIGGSSYNEQFF.

The chain employs TRBV29-1 and TRBJ2-1; D possibly corresponds to TRBD2 (5 bases). This CDR3 is built from 16 residues. V shed 6 bases and J shed 1 base, with 19 bases lying between them. Germline lookup yields CDR1 SQVTM and CDR2 ANQGSEA. The CDR3 reads CSVGTLAGNSYNEQFF. The CDR3 DNA reads TGCAGCGTCGGAACCCTAGCCGGGAATTCCTACAATGAGCAGTTCTTC.

This clone was seen only once. This chain uses TRBV15 with TRBJ1-1, with D possibly matching TRBD1 (5 bases). CDR1 is LNHNV, CDR2 YYDKDF, per germline (reference sequence). V gave up 0 bases and J gave up 7 bases, with 15 bases separating them. The CDR3 runs to 15 residues. The CDR3 reads CATSRESGRAGEAFF. The CDR3 coding sequence is TGTGCCACCAGCAGAGAGTCTGGCAGGGCTGGTGAAGCTTTCTTT.

This chain's CDR3 is CASRRGTGAYEQYF. The CDR3 nucleotides read TGTGCCAGCAGGCGGGGGACAGGGGCCTACGAGCAGTACTTC. The chain has TRBV11-2 and TRBJ2-7; the match to TRBD1 covers 10 bases. CDR3 size: 14 residues. Per germline, CDR1 SGHAT and CDR2 FQNNGV. Trimming at V came to 6 bases and at J to 2 bases, leaving 4 bases not matched to a gene.

The CDR3 sequence is CASSVGTGPYGYTF. DNA for the CDR3: TGTGCCAGCAGCGTAGGGACAGGGCCATATGGCTACACCTTC. The J gene is TRBJ1-2, the V gene TRBV28, with TRBD1 matching 9 bases. Germline CDR1 and CDR2: MDHEN and SYDVKM. The CDR3 has 14 residues. Trimming at V came to 6 bases and at J to 5 bases, leaving 7 bases not matched to a gene.